This record concerns one T cell receptor beta chain sequence. This CDR3 contains 13 residues. The V end was cut by 7 bases, the J end by 2 bases, with 12 bases between. The germline V gene has CDR1 SGHRS and CDR2 YFSETQ. TCRdb's copy holds only in-frame clones and misses some; the assay was immunoSEQ multiplex PCR. The data hold roughly 250,000 clones, with around 91% observed a single time. This specimen belongs to a study of blood T cell repertoires in COVID-19. Recovered status in Cohort 3 required two negative PCRs, clearance, or symptom resolution. This sequence was found in a woman under 30 who had recovered from COVID-19. V is TRBV5-1 and J is TRBJ1-2; D might be TRBD1 (5 bases). Sequenced input: PBMCs or T cells enriched from blood (not recorded which). The CDR3 here is CASSDGGNYGYTF. DNA of the CDR3: TGCGCCAGCTCGGACGGGGGAAACTATGGCTACACCTTC.